This T cell receptor beta chain was sequenced during a study of beta chain features in type 1 diabetes. Study-wide results and caveats: In patients and controls equally, PCR might favor templates that are shorter.

As regards this clone: What it recognizes is unknown.

Expressed TCRB transcripts got sequenced, as all isolated RNA was reverse transcribed. The method was immunoSEQ multiplex PCR; TCRdb's version includes in-frame clones alone and lacks a portion of them. This sample has about 370,000 clones, with about 14% found just once. The CDR3 is made up of 15 amino acids. Trimming at V came to 5 bases and at J to 5 bases, leaving 9 bases not matched to a gene. Germline CDR1 SGHAT, CDR2 FQNNGV. This rearrangement joins TRBV11-2 to TRBJ2-5; TRBD2 agrees at 9 bases. The TCR sequence derives from a woman between 18 and 29 years old in good health. The sample taken for sequencing was naive CD4+ T cells from blood. This CDR3 is CASSPLAGVEETQYF. The CDR3 nucleotides read TGTGCCAGCAGCCCGTTAGCGGGAGTTGAGGAGACCCAGTACTTC.